This T cell receptor beta chain is from a study of blood T cell repertoires in COVID-19. Across the whole study: T cells, B-cell-depleted T cells, or PBMCs supplied cDNA or gDNA.

Trimming pared 2 bases from V and 7 bases from J, leaving 15 bases between. Germline lookup yields CDR1 LGHNA and CDR2 YSLEER. The CDR3 spans 14 residues. As processed by the authors: Reference gene primer amplification yielded estimated nucleated cell counts. Assay used: immunoSEQ multiplex PCR; TCRdb lists only in-frame clones, some missing. Clonal size and the V and J genes are those of that table, whereas D and trimming came from the DNA. The sample has roughly 500,000 clones, 88% seen once; the top ten hold approximately 2%. What the recovered Cohort 3 donors had was two negative PCRs, clearance, or symptom resolution.

This clonotype was sampled from a middle-aged woman who had recovered from COVID-19. The genes are TRBV4-3 and TRBJ2-7; D not resolved. The specimen was PBMCs or T cells enriched from blood (not recorded which). In DNA, the CDR3 is TGCGCCAGCAGCCAACAGACCCAACCCGGGGAGCAGTACTTC. This encodes CASSQQTQPGEQYF.